What follows are 4 T cell receptor beta chains derived from one specimen sequenced in a study of T-cell memory formation after mild COVID-19. TCRdb fed the 5' RACE reads into MiXCR, producing one record per CDR3 protein. The sample includes fewer than 50,000 distinct CDR3 sequences, about 6.8% of them seen just once. Sequencing was performed on PBMCs or a T cell subset sorted from them (not recorded which). These receptors all stem from an adult who had mild COVID-19 (a few samples of this study predate the infection). Cell type and time point are not known.

This clonotype has a count of ten or more. The J gene is TRBJ2-7, the V gene TRBV2, with D possibly being TRBD2 (6 bases). V lost 6 bases and J lost 4, with 13 bases in between. The CDR3 sequence is 13 residues long. Germline loops: CDR1 SNHLY, CDR2 FYNNEI. The CDR3 coding sequence is TGTGCCAGCAGCGGAGGGGTCTCTTACGAGCAGTACTTC. Its translation: CASSGGVSYEQYF. Full variable domain (outside the CDR3, taken from reference TRBV2 and TRBJ2-7): EPEVTQTPSHQVTQMGQEVILRCVPISNHLYFYWYRQILGQKVEFLVSFYNNEISEKSEIFDDQFSVERPDGSNFTLKIRSTKLEDSAMYFCASSGGVSYEQYFGPGTRLTVT.

This clonotype was observed a few times. The chain uses TRBV30 and TRBJ2-1, with D hard to call. The CDR3 totals 13 residues. The germline V and J ends were trimmed by 2 bases and 3 bases, with 8 bases remaining between them. Germline V gene data show CDR1 as GTSNPN and CDR2 as SVGIG (reference sequence). CDR3 nucleotides: TGTGCCTGGAGTTACAGCCACTACAATGAGCAGTTCTTC. Translation gives CAWSYSHYNEQFF.

This clonotype was counted ten times or more. The chain links TRBV11-3 to TRBJ2-1; TRBD1 matches 8 bases. The V and J ends lost 5 bases and 8 bases, in that order; junction bases with no gene match: 8. CDR3 size: 14 residues. From germline, CDR1 is SGHNT and CDR2 YENEEA. The CDR3 region is CASSPSRGRDEQFF. DNA for the CDR3: TGTGCCAGCAGCCCCAGCAGGGGGCGGGATGAGCAGTTCTTC.

The genes are TRBV5-1 and TRBJ2-2, with 7 nucleotides matching TRBD1. CDR1 and CDR2 (germline): SGHRS, YFSETQ. V was pared by 9 bases and J by 5 bases, with 7 bases of the junction left unmatched. There are 13 residues in the CDR3. The CDR3 loop is CATIPGGTGELFF. CDR3 nucleotide sequence: TGCGCCACCATCCCAGGGGGAACCGGGGAGCTGTTTTTT.